This T cell receptor beta chain stems from a study of post-analysis software for immune sequencing data. Study-level findings and limits: The five TRBV segments detected at higher frequency in patients than in controls included TRBV5-6, TRBV5-1 and TRBV20-1.

Built from TCR beta cDNA, the libraries had unique molecular identifiers in them. TCRdb ran MiXCR on the PCR reads and lists one entry per CDR3 protein. The sample lists 350,000 to 450,000 distinct CDR3 sequences, roughly 38% occurring once. This CDR3 has 16 amino acids. In germline, CDR1 is SGHRS, CDR2 YFSETQ. On this clonotype itself: The antigen remains unidentified. An end of the junction does not agree with germline; a read error may underlie this.

The rearrangement uses TRBV5-1 and TRBJ2-1, with TRBD2 identical over 10 bases. The sequence was collected from a girl aged 2 to 10 with multiple sclerosis. The sequenced sample was blood. CDR3 sequence (DNA): TGCGCCTGCAGCACTCAGACTAGCGGGTCCTACAATGAGCAGTTCTTC. Its translation is CACSTQTSGSYNEQFF.